The clone carrying this T cell receptor (beta chain) turned up a few times. Its antigen is not identified. The germline gives CDR1 SGHRS, CDR2 YFSETQ. The length of the CDR3 is 14 residues. Trimming cost V 2 bases and J 1 base; bases outside gene matches: 1. The time point here: baseline, week 1 (first vaccination visit). The treatment here: pre-vaccination baseline after standard-of-care therapy. The repertoire was sequenced with immunoSEQ multiplex PCR; TCRdb's copy has only in-frame clones and lacks some. The table shows about 46,000 clones, with 65% to 80% occurring only once. This sample was taken from a study of a mutant IDH1 vaccine in newly diagnosed glioma. Findings of the study overall: Changes to the top peripheral T cell clonotypes appeared unrelated to pseudoprogression.

This chain uses TRBV5-1 with TRBJ2-7, with 9 bases identical to TRBD2. The TCR was taken from a woman between 40 and 50 years old with glioma. The source was PBMCs, collected from a glioma patient treated with radiotherapy, temozolomide or both. CDR3 sequence reads: CASSFSGGSYEQYF. CDR3 coding DNA: TGCGCCAGCAGCTTTAGCGGGGGTTCCTACGAGCAGTACTTC.